This TCR beta chain emerged from a study of T cell repertoires in cytomegalovirus infection. On the study more broadly: CMV infection together with matching HLA type was indicated by public TCR beta signatures.

TCRdb re-derived calls from the reads in MiXCR, one entry per CDR3 protein. The table has 700,000 to 850,000 distinct CDR3 sequences, 32% seen once. Points from the study as a whole: Predominance within the ex vivo response was attributable to HLA-C-restricted CMV-specific TCR beta clonotypes. Carriers of CMV plus the relevant HLA were identified by cumulative public TCR beta family frequency.

To note about this clonotype: Its antigen is not identified.

This sequence was found in a human donor in good health (CMV status not recorded). Some clones in this sample may be carry-over from other donors' samples. Sequenced material: cultured CD8+ T cells from PBMCs, taken from culture after CMV antigen stimulation.

In nucleotides, the CDR3 is TGCAGTGCTAGGGGCAGGTTTCAAGAGACCCAGTACTTC. Protein sequence: CSARGRFQETQYF. The V call is TRBV20-1, the J call TRBJ2-5; D is ambiguous. The length of the CDR3 is 13 residues. CDR1 DFQATT and CDR2 SNEGSKA come from the germline V gene (reference sequence). V was shortened by 3 bases and J by 2 bases, with 10 bases between the two germline ends.